The 15 T cell receptor beta chains reported below all come from one sample, sequenced in a study of CD8+ T cells in alopecia areata. Extraction and reverse transcription of RNA yielded cDNA as the sequencing template. TCRdb's copy holds only in-frame clones and misses some; the assay was immunoSEQ multiplex PCR. Seen here are a few hundred thousand clones, approximately 61% observed once, and the top ten hold approximately 1.2%. This specimen consisted of CD4+ T cells sorted from blood, obtained at week 0. All receptors come from a human donor with alopecia areata.

J is TRBJ2-3 and V is TRBV4-2; tentatively, D is TRBD2 (5 bases). This CDR3 region has 15 residues. Between the trimmed V and J ends, which lost 1 base and 4 bases, there was a span of 12 bases. CDR1 is LGHNA and CDR2 is YNFKEQ in the germline V gene. The CDR3 here is CASSQVAGTADTQYF. The CDR3 DNA reads TGTGCCAGCAGCCAAGTGGCGGGTACCGCAGATACGCAGTATTTT.

The chain is built from TRBV9 and TRBJ2-7, with a weak D call TRBD2 (5 bases). This CDR3 comprises 15 residues. Between the trimmed V and J ends, which lost 0 bases and 0 bases, there was a span of 10 bases. The germline gives CDR1 SGDLS, CDR2 YYNGEE. CDR3 coding DNA: TGTGCCAGCAGCGTAGACAGCGGACCCTCCTACGAGCAGTACTTC. It translates to CASSVDSGPSYEQYF.

The DNA for the CDR3 is TGCAGCGTCTCCAGGACTAGCGGGGCCATGGGCGAGCAGTACTTC. Its translation: CSVSRTSGAMGEQYF. This chain joins TRBV29-1 and TRBJ2-7, with 12 bases lining up with TRBD2. Trimming at V came to 6 bases and at J to 6 bases, leaving 12 bases not matched to a gene. The CDR3 runs 15 residues. Germline V gives CDR1 SQVTM, CDR2 ANQGSEA.

CDR3 sequence reads: CAHLGRSTDTQYF. The DNA for the CDR3 is TGTGCCCACCTTGGCAGAAGCACAGATACGCAGTATTTT. The chain links TRBV30 to TRBJ2-3; no clear D. V lost 8 bases and J lost 0, with 12 bases in between. The CDR3 consists of 13 residues. In germline, CDR1 is GTSNPN, CDR2 SVGIG (reference sequence).

The chain is built from TRBV2 and TRBJ2-1; a possible D gene is TRBD2 (5 bases). Germline V gives CDR1 SNHLY, CDR2 FYNNEI. This CDR3 spans 13 amino acids. V lost 10 bases and J 7 bases, leaving 17 bases between the germline ends. The CDR3 sequence is CATKRTHGNEQFF. The DNA of the CDR3 is TGTGCCACCAAGCGGACCCACGGGAATGAGCAGTTCTTC.

This clone was counted between two and nine times. V is TRBV4-2 and J is TRBJ1-5; no clear D. V gave up 0 bases and J gave up 5 bases, with 5 bases separating them. The germline CDR1 and CDR2 sequences are LGHNA and YNFKEQ. The CDR3 runs to 13 residues. CDR3 DNA sequence: TGTGCCAGCAGCCAAGATGGGGATCAGCCCCAGCATTTT. This gives the protein CASSQDGDQPQHF.

The chain uses TRBV7-6 and TRBJ2-3, with unresolved D. V dropped 3 bases and J dropped 4 bases, with 14 bases sitting between them. The length of the CDR3 is 15 residues. Germline V CDR1 and CDR2: SGHVS, FNYEAQ. The DNA for the CDR3 is TGTGCCAGCAGCTTTGATAGCTTCGGCGCAGATACGCAGTATTTT. This sequence encodes CASSFDSFGADTQYF.

The rearrangement joins TRBV29-1 to TRBJ1-1; no firm D call. The V end was cut by 4 bases, the J end by 6 bases, with 9 bases between. The CDR3 has 11 residues. Looked up from germline, CDR1 is SQVTM and CDR2 is ANQGSEA. CDR3 loop: CSVVDTPEAFF. The CDR3 region has the DNA TGCAGCGTTGTAGATACCCCTGAAGCTTTCTTT.

V gene TRBV30 combines with J gene TRBJ1-1; D is perhaps TRBD1 (5 bases). Germline V gene sequence: CDR1 GTSNPN, CDR2 SVGIG (reference sequence). CDR3 length: 13 residues. The ends were cut back, 3 bases at V and 0 bases at J, with 8 bases in the middle. CDR3 sequence: CAWRAGMNTEAFF. The DNA for the CDR3 is TGTGCCTGGAGAGCAGGGATGAACACTGAAGCTTTCTTT.

The chain has TRBV5-4 and TRBJ2-5; D remains unclear. V lost 0 bases and J 9 bases, leaving 9 bases between the germline ends. The CDR3 spans 12 residues. The germline gives CDR1 SGHNT, CDR2 YYREEE (reference sequence). The CDR3 DNA reads as TGTGCCAGCAGCTTGGTTGGCGAGGCCCAGTACTTC. Translated: CASSLVGEAQYF.

The rearrangement links TRBV29-1 to TRBJ1-2, with 8 bases lining up with TRBD1. Trimming at V came to 4 bases and at J to 0 bases, leaving 1 base not matched to a gene. Germline CDR1 reads SQVTM; CDR2 reads ANQGSEA. CDR3 size: 13 residues. The CDR3 sequence is CSVADRANYGYTF. In DNA, the CDR3 is TGCAGCGTTGCGGACAGGGCTAACTATGGCTACACCTTC.

The chain couples TRBV30 to TRBJ2-6, with D unresolved. V lost 3 bases to trimming and J lost 4 bases, with 13 bases between them. The CDR3 spans 15 residues. Per the germline V gene, CDR1 is GTSNPN and CDR2 is SVGIG (reference sequence). As DNA, the CDR3 is TGTGCCTGGAGCTCCCCGCGGAAAGGGGCCAACGTCCTGACTTTC. Protein sequence: CAWSSPRKGANVLTF.

The chain has TRBV2 and TRBJ1-6; D ambiguous. CDR3 length: 11 residues. V was pared by 6 bases and J by 9 bases, with 6 bases between. CDR1 is SNHLY, CDR2 FYNNEI, per germline. This CDR3 is CASSSASPLHF. CDR3 coding DNA: TGTGCCAGCAGCTCCGCTTCACCCCTCCACTTT.

This clone was found a few times. V gene TRBV10-3 combines with J gene TRBJ2-1; 7 bases are shared with TRBD1. The CDR3 length is 14 residues. Per germline, CDR1 ENHRY and CDR2 SYGVKD. After removal of 6 bases from V and 1 base from J, the junction contained 3 bases not matched to a gene. As DNA, the CDR3 is TGTGCCATCAGCTGGGACAGATCCTACAATGAGCAGTTCTTC. Its translation: CAISWDRSYNEQFF.

In this sample, this clone turned up a few times. This sample includes further DNA sequences coding for the same CDR3. This rearrangement joins TRBV5-1 to TRBJ2-2, with D perhaps assigned TRBD1 or TRBD2 (5 bases each). This CDR3 has 13 residues. V dropped 4 bases and J dropped 5 bases, with 9 bases sitting between them. The V gene's germline CDR1 is SGHRS and CDR2 YFSETQ. The DNA for the CDR3 is TGCGCCAGCAGCACGGGGCAGACCGGGGAGCTGTTTTTT. The encoded protein is CASSTGQTGELFF.